The T cell receptor beta chain described here comes from a study of beta chain features in type 1 diabetes. Turning to the study itself: Patients and healthy donors were similar in age, gender and cell yields. Overall study results and limits: TCRB CDR3 length was moderately but significantly reduced in all four CD4+ subsets of Type 1 diabetes patients.

There are a few counts of this clone. Its antigen is undetermined. The V gene's germline CDR1 is MNHEY and CDR2 SVGAGI. This CDR3 contains 14 residues. Deletions cut 2 bases from V and 0 bases from J, with 7 bases between. Every isolated RNA sample was fully reverse transcribed, so sequencing captured expressed TCRB transcripts. Only in-frame clones appear in the TCRdb table, and some are missing; sequencing was by immunoSEQ multiplex PCR. Of hundreds of thousands of clones listed, around 8.5% are singletons. V is TRBV6-5 and J is TRBJ1-1, with no clear D. Sequencing was performed on central memory CD4+ T cells from blood. This clonotype originated in a man aged 30 to 45 with type 1 diabetes. The CDR3 bases are TGTGCCAGCAGTTACCCGGGGATGAACACTGAAGCTTTCTTT. Translated: CASSYPGMNTEAFF.